This T cell receptor beta chain was sequenced in a study of blood T cell repertoires in COVID-19 (dated by TCRdb to 2019 to 2021). Regarding the complete study: Samples from collaborators originated in the United States, Italy and Spain and spanned both the acute and convalescent phases of COVID-19. The prospective study material was composed of cDNA or gDNA derived from T cells, B-cell-depleted T cells, or PBMCs. The dataset comprised deeply sampled blood TCRbeta repertoires from subjects exposed to, actively infected with, or recovered from COVID-19. The repertoires were released in a freely available public database meant as a resource for research on the immune response to SARS-CoV-2. The samples were drawn from the first 160 participants of the ongoing ImmuneRACE study and from over a thousand subjects provided by 6 global collaborators. A de-identified subject ID, COVID-19 status, age in years and sex were almost always included in the sample metadata. HLA class I and class II types, where available, came from metadata supplied by the sample provider rather than from assay-based typing. Study-wide findings and limitations: Clinical and demographic metadata were provided uncurated, with the amount varying by source and participant.

At one collaborating source in Seattle, patients were enrolled during active infection and were followed longitudinally through the course of disease. Collaborating institutions collected whole blood in K2EDTA tubes following their own protocols. Collaborator samples were shipped for TCRbeta analysis as frozen whole blood, isolated PBMCs, or DNA extracted from either sample type. The immunoSEQ Assay, a bias-controlled multiplex PCR, was used to amplify TCRbeta CDR3 regions from genomic DNA. The original methods were these. Nucleated cell counts per sample were estimated from amplification of reference gene primers within the assay. To quantify the absolute abundance of each unique TCRbeta CDR3 rearrangement, sequence reads were collapsed and filtered. Productive Simpson clonality was computed per sample as the square root of Simpson's diversity index over productive rearrangements. TCRdb holds this immuneACCESS table with in-frame rearrangements only. Some clones are missing; in checked studies, unresolved V genes explain under half, and the rest has no known cause. V, J and clone size reflect that table, while D and trimming were determined from the DNA. This sample comprises over 200,000 clones, 80% to 95% of them detected only once. The top ten clonotypes cover about 0.8% of the sample.

The CDR3 starts with the cysteine, ends with the phenylalanine, and has 14 residues. Of the read, only the CDR3 DNA is kept; its 42 bases are in frame from base 1. CDR1 KGHDR and CDR2 SFDVKD were looked up in the germline V gene. V trim: 5 bases; J trim: 5 bases; unmatched bases: 6. Remarks on this clone: Its antigen remains unidentified. It has no much larger one-base neighbor in the sample; base qualities were not kept.

This TCR was sampled from a man in his 60s with COVID-19, enrolled during active disease. Sequenced input: peripheral blood. The chain was built from TRBV24-1 and TRBJ2-7; 9 bases in between match TRBD1. The DNA sequence follows: TGTGCCACCAGTGCCGGGACAGGGAGCCACGAGCAGTACTTC. Translated, it gives CATSAGTGSHEQYF.